These T cell receptor beta chains were read from a single sample in a study of blood T cell repertoires in COVID-19. Data came from immunoSEQ multiplex PCR; TCRdb stores just in-frame clones and leaves some out. The sample lists about 120,000 clones; approximately 90% were seen once. The sample consisted of peripheral blood. The origin of the receptors is a woman in her forties or fifties with acute or convalescent COVID-19. Each CDR3 is given with its conserved first and last residue. The D gene is left open where the match is weak.

v_gene: TRBV28; d_gene: NA; j_gene: TRBJ1-1; CDR3nt: TGTGCCAGCAGTCTCGTTGTGGGACTAATATTGAACACTGAAGCTTTCTTT; CDR3aa: CASSLVVGLILNTEAFF
v_gene: TRBV19; d_gene: TRBD2; j_gene: TRBJ2-7; CDR3nt: TGTGCCAGTGCTCCGTCCCGCGGGGGGTACGAGCAGTACTTC; CDR3aa: CASAPSRGGYEQYF
v_gene: TRBV10-2; d_gene: NA; j_gene: TRBJ2-1; CDR3nt: TGCGCCAGCAGAGGATCCGGACAAAATGAGCAGTTCTTC; CDR3aa: CASRGSGQNEQFF
v_gene: TRBV5-1; d_gene: TRBD2; j_gene: TRBJ2-1; CDR3nt: TGCGCCAGCAGCCCCAACCTAGCTAGCGGGAACCGCCATTTTAGGGGAAATGAGCAGTTCTTC; CDR3aa: CASSPNLASGNRHFRGNEQFF
v_gene: TRBV2; d_gene: NA; j_gene: TRBJ1-3; CDR3nt: TGTGCCAGCAGCCTAGCGGGGGAGGGAGGAAACACCATATATTTT; CDR3aa: CASSLAGEGGNTIYF
v_gene: TRBV14; d_gene: TRBD2; j_gene: TRBJ2-1; CDR3nt: TGTGCCAGCAGCCAAGACAAAGCGGGAGTCAGCGCCTACAATGAGCAGTTCTTC; CDR3aa: CASSQDKAGVSAYNEQFF
v_gene: TRBV2; d_gene: NA; j_gene: TRBJ1-4; CDR3nt: TGTGCCAGCAGCCAGGCAACAACCCAAGAAAAACTGTTTTTT; CDR3aa: CASSQATTQEKLFF
v_gene: TRBV30; d_gene: NA; j_gene: TRBJ1-6; CDR3nt: TGTGCCTGGAGTCGACAGCTCTATAATTCACCCCTCCACTTT; CDR3aa: CAWSRQLYNSPLHF
v_gene: TRBV2; d_gene: TRBD2; j_gene: TRBJ2-5; CDR3nt: TGTGCCAGCAGCGAAGCCCTAGCGGGAGCTTTGAAGACCCAGTACTTC; CDR3aa: CASSEALAGALKTQYF
v_gene: TRBV6-6; d_gene: NA; j_gene: TRBJ1-2; CDR3nt: TGTGCCAGCAGCCGACTCCAGAGGGGGAATTGGTGGGCTAACTATGGCTACACCTTC; CDR3aa: CASSRLQRGNWWANYGYTF
v_gene: TRBV6-6; d_gene: NA; j_gene: TRBJ1-2; CDR3nt: TGTGCCAGCAGTTACGGAGACGACTATGGCTACACCTTC; CDR3aa: CASSYGDDYGYTF
v_gene: TRBV5-1; d_gene: NA; j_gene: TRBJ2-7; CDR3nt: TGCGCCAGCAGCTTGGCCCGGGGCTCCTACGAGCAGTACTTC; CDR3aa: CASSLARGSYEQYF
v_gene: TRBV6-1; d_gene: NA; j_gene: TRBJ2-3; CDR3nt: TGTGCCAGCAGTGAAGGGTGGCTACCTACGACTACAGATACGCAGTATTTT; CDR3aa: CASSEGWLPTTTDTQYF
v_gene: TRBV15; d_gene: NA; j_gene: TRBJ2-7; CDR3nt: TGTGCCACCAGCAGAGGCCCGGGAGCCTCCTACGAGCAGTACTTC; CDR3aa: CATSRGPGASYEQYF
v_gene: TRBV5-1; d_gene: NA; j_gene: TRBJ2-7; CDR3nt: TGCGCCAGCAGCCGACTGGGGGCAGGGAGAGACGAGCAGTACTTC; CDR3aa: CASSRLGAGRDEQYF
v_gene: TRBV6-1; d_gene: NA; j_gene: TRBJ2-1; CDR3nt: TGTGCCAGCAGTGAAGCGCGGAGAGAGCAGTTCTTC; CDR3aa: CASSEARREQFF
v_gene: TRBV3-1/TRBV3-2; d_gene: TRBD2; j_gene: TRBJ2-3; CDR3nt: TGTGCCAGCAGCCGAATACTCGTGGCTAGCGGGAGGGCCGGGGGAGATACGCAGTATTTT; CDR3aa: CASSRILVASGRAGGDTQYF
v_gene: TRBV5-1; d_gene: NA; j_gene: TRBJ2-2; CDR3nt: TGCGCCAGCAGGCCCGGGACCGGGAGTGTCACGTCGTCCACCGGGGAGCTGTTTTTT; CDR3aa: CASRPGTGSVTSSTGELFF
v_gene: TRBV29-1; d_gene: TRBD1; j_gene: TRBJ2-2; CDR3nt: TGCAGCGTTGTCTTGGGGACAGCGAACACCGGGGAGCTGTTTTTT; CDR3aa: CSVVLGTANTGELFF
v_gene: TRBV7-2; d_gene: TRBD1; j_gene: TRBJ1-2; CDR3nt: TGTGCCAGCAGCTTCGACAGGGGGGTTGGCTACACCTTC; CDR3aa: CASSFDRGVGYTF
v_gene: TRBV5-1; d_gene: TRBD2; j_gene: TRBJ2-3; CDR3nt: TGCGCCAGCAGCCTAGCGGCAGGGTACACAGATACGCAGTATTTT; CDR3aa: CASSLAAGYTDTQYF
v_gene: TRBV14; d_gene: NA; j_gene: TRBJ1-1; CDR3nt: TGTGCCAGCAGCCAACCCGGGAGAAACACTGAAGCTTTCTTT; CDR3aa: CASSQPGRNTEAFF
v_gene: TRBV13; d_gene: TRBD1; j_gene: TRBJ2-5; CDR3nt: TGTGCCAGCAGCTTAGTACAGGGGGCCTCGGAGACCCAGTACTTC; CDR3aa: CASSLVQGASETQYF
v_gene: TRBV7-9; d_gene: NA; j_gene: TRBJ1-1; CDR3nt: TGTGCCAGCAGCTCTACCGACAGGAACACTGAAGCTTTCTTT; CDR3aa: CASSSTDRNTEAFF